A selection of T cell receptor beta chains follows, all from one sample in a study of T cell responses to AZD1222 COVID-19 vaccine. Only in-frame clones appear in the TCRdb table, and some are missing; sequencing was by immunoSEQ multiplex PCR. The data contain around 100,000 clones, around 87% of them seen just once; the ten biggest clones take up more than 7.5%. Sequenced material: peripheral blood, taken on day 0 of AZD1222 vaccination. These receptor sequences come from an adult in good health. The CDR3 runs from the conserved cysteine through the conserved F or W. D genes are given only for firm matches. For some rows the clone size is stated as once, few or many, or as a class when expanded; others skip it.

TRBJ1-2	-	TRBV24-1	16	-	CATSDRSWQGGYGYTF	TGTGCCACCAGTGATAGATCTTGGCAGGGTGGATATGGCTACACCTTC
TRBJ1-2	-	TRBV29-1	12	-	CSVAGLNYGYTF	TGCAGCGTCGCCGGCTTGAACTATGGCTACACCTTC
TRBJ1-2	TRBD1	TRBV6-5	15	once	CASSYLGQGPYGYTF	TGTGCCAGCAGTTACCTAGGACAGGGTCCCTATGGCTACACCTTC
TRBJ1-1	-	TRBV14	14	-	CASSRGSLGGGAFF	TGTGCCAGCAGCCGGGGCAGCCTAGGAGGGGGAGCTTTCTTT
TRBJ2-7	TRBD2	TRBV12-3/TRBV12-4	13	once	CASSLTSGYEQYF	TGTGCCAGCAGTTTAACTAGCGGCTACGAGCAGTACTTC
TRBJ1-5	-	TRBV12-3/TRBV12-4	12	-	CASSLVGGPQHF	TGTGCCAGCAGTTTAGTAGGGGGTCCCCAGCATTTT
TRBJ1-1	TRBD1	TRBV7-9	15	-	CASSAPGQGAGEAFF	TGTGCCAGCAGCGCCCCGGGACAGGGGGCCGGTGAAGCTTTCTTT
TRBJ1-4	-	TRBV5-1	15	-	CASSFGQPIQEKLFF	TGCGCCAGCAGCTTCGGACAGCCAATCCAAGAAAAACTGTTTTTT
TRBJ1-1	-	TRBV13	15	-	CASSPVGTRGTEAFF	TGTGCCAGCAGCCCGGTAGGGACCAGGGGCACAGAAGCTTTCTTC
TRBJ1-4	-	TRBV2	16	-	CASRPFGGPTNEKLFF	TGTGCCAGCAGGCCCTTCGGAGGTCCAACTAATGAAAAACTGTTTTTT
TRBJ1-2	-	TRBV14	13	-	CASSLVPNYGYTF	TGTGCCAGCAGCCTAGTACCTAACTATGGCTACACCTTC
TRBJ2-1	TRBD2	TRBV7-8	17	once	CASSRELAGRAYNEQFF	TGTGCCAGCAGCCGAGAACTAGCGGGGCGAGCCTACAATGAGCAGTTCTTC